Listed here are 9 T cell receptor beta chains from one sample, sequenced in a study of blood T cell repertoires in COVID-19. Method: immunoSEQ multiplex PCR; TCRdb's copy keeps in-frame clones and lacks some. The sample includes about 170,000 clones, 90% seen only once; the top ten take approximately 0.5%. Sample: peripheral blood. These receptors were taken from a middle-aged man with acute or convalescent COVID-19.

The rearrangement uses TRBV5-1 and TRBJ2-7, with TRBD2 matching 7 bases. There are 16 residues in the CDR3. Germline V gene lookup returns CDR1 SGHRS and CDR2 YFSETQ. V dropped 0 bases and J dropped 0; count of bases not matched to a gene: 6. DNA of the CDR3: TGCGCCAGCAGCTTGGGAGGCGGCGGGAGCTCCTACGAGCAGTACTTC. Translated: CASSLGGGGSSYEQYF.

This clone was detected only a few times. The CDR3 DNA reads TGTGCCAGTAGTATAGGACTAGCGGGAGAGCCAACCTACGAGCAGTACTTC. Its protein is CASSIGLAGEPTYEQYF. The chain carries TRBV19 and TRBJ2-7; 12 nucleotides agree with TRBD2. This CDR3 has 17 amino acids. Germline loops: CDR1 LNHDA, CDR2 SQIVND (reference sequence). The junction had 6 bases not matched to a gene; V was cut back by 1 base and J by 2 bases.

The rearrangement links TRBV14 to TRBJ2-2; no reliable D call. This CDR3 spans 14 amino acids. Per germline, CDR1 SGHDN and CDR2 FVKESK. V was pared by 10 bases and J by 5 bases, with 17 bases between. CDR3 region: CATQVGVGTGELFF. The CDR3 DNA is TGTGCCACCCAGGTCGGCGTTGGTACCGGGGAGCTGTTTTTT.

CDR3 loop: CASSIGLAAHEQFF. Written as DNA, the CDR3 is TGTGCCAGTAGTATCGGATTAGCGGCCCATGAGCAGTTCTTC. The chain is built from TRBV19 and TRBJ2-1; possibly TRBD2 for D (6 bases). V was shortened by 3 bases and J by 8 bases, with 14 bases between the two germline ends. The CDR3 is 14 residues long. Germline assignment: CDR1 LNHDA and CDR2 SQIVND (reference sequence).

The chain carries TRBV15 and TRBJ2-2; TRBD2 matches 9 bases. Germline V gives CDR1 LNHNV, CDR2 YYDKDF (reference sequence). The V segment lost 2 bases and the J segment 2 bases; nucleotides outside the gene matches: 3. This CDR3 has 16 residues. CDR3 in amino acids: CATSRLAGRNTGELFF. CDR3 nucleotides: TGTGCCACCAGCAGACTAGCGGGGAGAAACACCGGGGAGCTGTTTTTT.

The rearrangement joins TRBV7-8 to TRBJ2-1; D uncertain. The V and J ends lost 2 bases and 0 bases respectively, with 8 bases between them. Germline V gene lookup returns CDR1 SGHVS and CDR2 FQNEAQ. CDR3 length: 15 amino acids. The DNA of the CDR3 is TGTGCCAGCAGCTTACTCCGGAGCTCCTACAATGAGCAGTTCTTC. It yields the protein CASSLLRSSYNEQFF.

The rearrangement joins TRBV9 to TRBJ2-1; 8 bases fit TRBD1. After removal of 2 bases from V and 4 bases from J, the junction contained 5 bases not matched to a gene. Germline V gives CDR1 SGDLS, CDR2 YYNGEE. The CDR3 runs 15 residues. In DNA, the CDR3 is TGTGCCAGCAGCGTCTGGGACAGGACTTACAATGAGCAGTTCTTC. Its translation is CASSVWDRTYNEQFF.

The chain employs TRBV30 and TRBJ1-6; 8 bases align to TRBD1. This CDR3 spans 16 amino acids. Trimming cost V 0 bases and J 10 bases; bases outside gene matches: 11. Germline V CDR1 and CDR2: GTSNPN, SVGIG (reference sequence). The CDR3, as DNA: TGTGCCTGGAGTGTGAGGGCCGGGACAGGAGACTCACCCCTCCACTTT. Translated: CAWSVRAGTGDSPLHF. The complete variable domain, with remaining parts taken from reference TRBV30 and TRBJ1-6, reads SQTIHQWPATLVQPVGSPLSLECTVEGTSNPNLYWYRQAAGRGLQLLFYSVGIGQISSEVPQNLSASRPQDRQFILSSKKLLLSDSGFYLCAWSVRAGTGDSPLHFGNGTRLTVT.

V is TRBV3-1 (or the pseudogene TRBV3-2) and J is TRBJ2-5; 10 bases align to TRBD2. Losses at the gene ends were 1 base for V and 4 bases for J; bases not matched to a gene: 12. The CDR3 totals 18 residues. Per germline, CDR1 LGHDT and CDR2 YNNKEL (reference sequence). This CDR3 reads CASSQAASGGVSAETQYF. In DNA form, the CDR3 reads TGTGCCAGCAGCCAAGCGGCTAGCGGGGGAGTATCCGCAGAGACCCAGTACTTC.